The present entry profiles one T cell receptor (beta chain) with its context. The repertoire was sequenced with immunoSEQ multiplex PCR; TCRdb's copy has only in-frame clones and lacks some. The table has roughly 77,000 clones, around 83% seen once; the top ten hold around a tenth. This sample is part of a study of PD-L1 blockade in urothelial cancer. Background on the study: Treatment start was followed by blood analysis at 3 weeks (second dose) and again at 6 weeks. Each blood sample yielded a median of about 140,000 T cells.

Germline V gene data show CDR1 as SGHTA and CDR2 as FQGNSA. This CDR3 is built from 17 residues. J lost 7 bases, V lost 1 base, and 10 bases had no gene match. The time point here: pretreatment peripheral blood. Enrolled patients showed locally advanced or metastatic urothelial carcinoma. Every patient provided from 1 to 8 samples, collected pretreatment and on-treatment. Sequencing was performed on PBMCs, taken around atezolizumab (anti-PD-L1) treatment. This TCR derives from a woman aged 70-85 years with urothelial cancer. V is TRBV7-2 and J is TRBJ2-3; 11 bases align to TRBD2. The CDR3 DNA is TGTGCCAGCAGCTTAGGTAGCGGGGGGGTTGAGGCCAATACGCAGTATTTT. Its translation: CASSLGSGGVEANTQYF.